The present TCR beta chain was sequenced within a study of blood T cell repertoires in COVID-19. Study overall: The United States, Italy and Spain were the sources of the acute and convalescent COVID-19 samples.

TCRdb's copy holds only in-frame clones and misses some; the assay was immunoSEQ multiplex PCR. The sample shows around 140,000 clones, roughly 84% of them seen only once. CDR1 is SGHRS and CDR2 is YFSETQ in the germline V gene. The junction had 6 bases not matched to a gene; V was cut back by 4 bases and J by 2 bases. The CDR3 totals 16 residues. The material sequenced was peripheral blood. The chain carries TRBV5-1 and TRBJ2-5, with TRBD1 matching 12 bases. The TCR was taken from a man aged 25-45 years with COVID-19, enrolled during active disease. The CDR3 protein is CASSVGQGAVQETQYF. In DNA, the CDR3 is TGCGCCAGCAGCGTGGGACAGGGGGCGGTTCAAGAGACCCAGTACTTC.